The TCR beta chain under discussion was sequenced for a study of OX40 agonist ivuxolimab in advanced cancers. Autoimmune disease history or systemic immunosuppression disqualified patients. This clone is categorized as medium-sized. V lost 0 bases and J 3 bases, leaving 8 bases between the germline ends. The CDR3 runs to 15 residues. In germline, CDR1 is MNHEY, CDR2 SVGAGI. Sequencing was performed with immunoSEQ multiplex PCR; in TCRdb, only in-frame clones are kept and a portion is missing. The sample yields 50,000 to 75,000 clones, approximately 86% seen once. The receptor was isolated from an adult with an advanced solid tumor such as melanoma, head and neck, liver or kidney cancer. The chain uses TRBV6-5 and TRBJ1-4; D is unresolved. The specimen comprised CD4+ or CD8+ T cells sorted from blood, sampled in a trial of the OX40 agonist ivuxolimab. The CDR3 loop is CASSYSNLANEKLFF. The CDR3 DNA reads TGTGCCAGCAGTTACTCGAATTTGGCTAATGAAAAACTGTTTTTT.